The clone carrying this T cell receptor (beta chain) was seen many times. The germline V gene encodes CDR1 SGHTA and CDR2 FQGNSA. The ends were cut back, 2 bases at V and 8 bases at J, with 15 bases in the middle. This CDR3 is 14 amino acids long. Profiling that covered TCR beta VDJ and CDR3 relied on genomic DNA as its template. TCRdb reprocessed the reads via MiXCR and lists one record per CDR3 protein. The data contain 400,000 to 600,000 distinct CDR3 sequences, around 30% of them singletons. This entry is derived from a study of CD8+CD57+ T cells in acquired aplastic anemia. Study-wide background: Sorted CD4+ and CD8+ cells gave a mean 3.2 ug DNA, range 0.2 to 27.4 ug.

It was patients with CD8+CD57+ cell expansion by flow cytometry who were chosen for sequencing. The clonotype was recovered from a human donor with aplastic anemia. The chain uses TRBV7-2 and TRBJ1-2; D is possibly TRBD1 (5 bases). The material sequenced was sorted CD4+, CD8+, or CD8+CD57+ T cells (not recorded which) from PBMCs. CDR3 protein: CASSLYSGRRGYTF. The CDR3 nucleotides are TGTGCCAGCAGCTTATATTCGGGACGACGGGGCTACACCTTC. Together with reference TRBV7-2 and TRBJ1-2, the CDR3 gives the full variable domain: GAGVSQSPSNKVTEKGKDVELRCDPISGHTALYWYRQSLGQGLEFLIYFQGNSAPDKSGLPSDRFSAERTGGSVSTLTIQRTQQEDSAVYLCASSLYSGRRGYTFGSGTRLTVV.